Below, 25 T cell receptor beta chains from the same sample are listed, as sequenced in a study of blood T cell repertoires in COVID-19. The repertoire was sequenced with immunoSEQ multiplex PCR; TCRdb's copy has only in-frame clones and lacks some. Counted here are hundreds of thousands of clones, 85% to 90% occurring once; the ten biggest clones make up 5.5% to 7.5%. The sample was peripheral blood. Source of these receptors: a man aged 60 to 69 who had recovered from COVID-19.

V and J are TRBV7-8 and TRBJ1-5; the match to TRBD1 covers 9 bases. V lost 2 bases, J lost 2 bases, and 13 bases stayed unmatched. Per the germline V gene, CDR1 is SGHVS and CDR2 is FQNEAQ. The CDR3 is 19 amino acids. CDR3 bases: TGTGCCAGCAGCTTATATCTGGGACAGGGTGTTATGGGCAATCAGCCCCAGCATTTT. Translated: CASSLYLGQGVMGNQPQHF.

This chain uses TRBV28 with TRBJ2-1; D not resolved. There are 11 residues in the CDR3. Trimming removed 6 bases from V and 3 bases from J, with 3 bases in between. CDR1 MDHEN and CDR2 SYDVKM come from the germline V gene. The CDR3: CASSRYNEQFF. CDR3 nucleotides: TGTGCCAGCAGCCGCTACAATGAGCAGTTCTTC.

This chain connects TRBV9 to TRBJ2-5; 8 nucleotides align to TRBD1. CDR1 SGDLS and CDR2 YYNGEE come from the germline V gene. Trimming at V came to 1 base and at J to 5 bases, leaving 4 bases not matched to a gene. The CDR3 runs 14 residues. Written as DNA, the CDR3 is TGTGCCAGCAGCGTACAGGGGGCGGGTGAGACCCAGTACTTC. It translates to CASSVQGAGETQYF. Based on the CDR3 plus reference TRBV9 and TRBJ2-5, the full variable domain is DSGVTQTPKHLITATGQRVTLRCSPRSGDLSVYWYQQSLDQGLQFLIQYYNGEERAKGNILERFSAQQFPDLHSELNLSSLELGDSALYFCASSVQGAGETQYFGPGTRLLVL.

The gene calls are TRBV6-5 and TRBJ1-1; weak D call: TRBD1 (6 bases). The CDR3 length is 13 residues. CDR1 and CDR2 from the germline V gene are MNHEY and SVGAGI. Trimming took off 10 bases at V and 5 bases at J, with 17 bases between the two ends. The DNA for the CDR3 is TGTGCCATTGAGGGGGTAGAGGAAACTGAAGCTTTCTTT. This sequence encodes CAIEGVEETEAFF.

This chain connects TRBV5-1 to TRBJ1-5; D gene ambiguous. V shed 6 bases and J shed 2 bases, with 18 bases lying between them. CDR1 is SGHRS and CDR2 is YFSETQ in the germline V gene. The CDR3 length is 16 residues. The CDR3 spells CASTRLRVRGNQPQHF. The CDR3 DNA is TGCGCCAGCACAAGGTTGAGGGTTAGGGGCAATCAGCCCCAGCATTTT.

A remark on this clone: The sample has other DNA sequences that encode this CDR3 too. This chain connects TRBV3-1 (or the pseudogene TRBV3-2) to TRBJ2-7, with 7 bases matching TRBD1. The CDR3 length is 15 residues. Germline V gene sequence: CDR1 LGHDT, CDR2 YNNKEL (reference sequence). The ends lost 1 base at V and 5 bases at J; junction bases unmatched: 8. The DNA for the CDR3 is TGTGCCAGCAGCCAAGGGGACAGTATGGTCCACGAGCAGTACTTC. Amino acids: CASSQGDSMVHEQYF.

The V gene is TRBV2, the J gene TRBJ1-4, with D perhaps matching TRBD1 (6 bases). Per the germline V gene, CDR1 is SNHLY and CDR2 is FYNNEI. Trimming took off 6 bases at V and 8 bases at J, with 16 bases between the two ends. This CDR3 comprises 14 residues. Here the CDR3 reads CASREQGPTEKLFF. Here the CDR3 DNA reads TGTGCCAGCAGAGAACAGGGCCCCACGGAAAAACTGTTTTTT.

The V call is TRBV6-6, the J call TRBJ2-5; 7 bases are shared with TRBD2. The V segment lost 5 bases and the J segment 4 bases; nucleotides outside the gene matches: 10. This CDR3 comprises 15 residues. Germline V gives CDR1 MNHNY, CDR2 SVGAGI (reference sequence). CDR3 amino acids: CASSGGGRLGETQYF. The CDR3 DNA follows: TGTGCCAGCAGTGGCGGGGGTCGTCTTGGAGAGACCCAGTACTTC.

The chain employs TRBV18 and TRBJ1-3, with D maybe TRBD1 (5 bases). Trimming took off 3 bases at V and 0 bases at J, with 12 bases between the two ends. This CDR3 spans 16 amino acids. Germline V gene data show CDR1 as KGHSH and CDR2 as LQKENI. Here the CDR3 reads CASSPQGANSGNTIYF. DNA of the CDR3: TGTGCCAGCTCACCGCAGGGCGCAAACTCTGGAAACACCATATATTTT.

This clone was seen a few times. This chain uses TRBV5-4 with TRBJ1-1, with 8 bases matching TRBD1. With V trimmed by 3 bases and J by 8 bases, 9 bases remained unmatched. CDR3 size: 14 residues. CDR1 is SGHNT, CDR2 YYREEE, per germline (reference sequence). The CDR3 spells CASSSPGGATEAFF. CDR3 bases: TGTGCCAGCAGCTCCCCAGGGGGCGCAACCGAAGCTTTCTTT.

The V call is TRBV24-1, the J call TRBJ2-1; perhaps TRBD1 as D (5 bases). The CDR3 length is 13 residues. Trimming took off 1 base at V and 8 bases at J, with 8 bases between the two ends. In germline, CDR1 is KGHDR, CDR2 SFDVKD. The CDR3 here is CATSDLRRDEQFF. The CDR3 nucleotides are TGTGCCACCAGTGATTTACGCAGGGATGAGCAGTTCTTC.

The table lists this clone with a count of one. This chain joins TRBV7-9 and TRBJ2-3; TRBD1 is a possible D gene (6 bases). V lost 5 bases to trimming and J lost 0 bases, with 18 bases between them. Germline CDR1 and CDR2: SEHNR and FQNEAQ (reference sequence). This CDR3 comprises 17 residues. The CDR3 DNA reads as TGTGCCAGCAGCCAGATGACAGGCGGCATTAGCACAGATACGCAGTATTTT. It codes for CASSQMTGGISTDTQYF. Together with reference TRBV7-9 and TRBJ2-3, the CDR3 gives the full variable domain: DTGVSQNPRHKITKRGQNVTFRCDPISEHNRLYWYRQTLGQGPEFLTYFQNEAQLEKSRLLSDRFSAERPKGSFSTLEIQRTEQGDSAMYLCASSQMTGGISTDTQYFGPGTRLTVL.

This clone came up once. V gene TRBV6-5 combines with J gene TRBJ1-2, with TRBD1 identical over 12 bases. With 4 bases clipped from V and 5 bases from J, the junction kept 8 bases outside the gene matches. The CDR3 spans 16 residues. Germline V gene sequence: CDR1 MNHEY, CDR2 SVGAGI. In DNA, the CDR3 is TGTGCCAGCAGTTCCGGGACAGGGGGCGCGGGGTATGGCTACACCTTC. Translation gives CASSSGTGGAGYGYTF.

In DNA, the CDR3 is TGTGCCAGCAGCCCCCTCCGGCGGCAAAGCTCCTACGAGCAGTACTTC. Translating it yields CASSPLRRQSSYEQYF. The rearrangement uses TRBV11-3 and TRBJ2-7; no clear D. Trimming shortened V by 5 bases and J by 0 bases, and 17 bases separated the two germline ends. Per the germline V gene, CDR1 is SGHNT and CDR2 is YENEEA. The CDR3 runs to 16 residues.

The chain joins TRBV19 to TRBJ2-2, with 7 positions matching TRBD1. CDR3 size: 17 residues. CDR1 LNHDA and CDR2 SQIVND come from the germline V gene (reference sequence). J gave up 0 bases and V 6 bases, and 10 bases lay outside the gene matches. The CDR3 loop reads CASSIPWGQSNTGELFF. DNA for the CDR3: TGTGCCAGTAGCATCCCTTGGGGACAGTCGAACACCGGGGAGCTGTTTTTT.

The CDR3 is CASSEGNREHEQFF. The CDR3, as DNA: TGTGCCAGCAGTGAAGGGAACAGGGAGCATGAGCAGTTCTTC. The genes are TRBV6-1 and TRBJ2-1, with a tentative D call TRBD1 (6 bases). V shed 1 base and J shed 8 bases, with 12 bases lying between them. The CDR3 runs to 14 residues. CDR1 is MNHNS and CDR2 is SASEGT in the germline V gene.

This rearrangement joins TRBV6-2 or TRBV6-3 to TRBJ1-5; D gene uncertain. Germline V CDR1 and CDR2: MNHEY, SVGEGT. Trimming pared 3 bases from V and 4 bases from J, leaving 13 bases between. The CDR3 sequence is 15 residues long. The CDR3 is CASSYVGNSNQPQHF. DNA for the CDR3: TGTGCCAGCAGTTATGTCGGGAATTCAAATCAGCCCCAGCATTTT.

The genes are TRBV5-1 and TRBJ2-3; D might be TRBD2 (6 bases). Trimming removed 7 bases from V and 0 bases from J, with 12 bases in between. The CDR3 length is 14 residues. Germline CDR1 reads SGHRS; CDR2 reads YFSETQ. The CDR3 region is CASRGGGSTDTQYF. In nucleotides, the CDR3 is TGCGCCAGCCGCGGCGGAGGGAGCACAGATACGCAGTATTTT.

The CDR3 bases are TGCGCCAGCAGCTTGGGCCAGGGGCTCACTGAAGCTTTCTTT. As protein: CASSLGQGLTEAFF. The chain has TRBV5-1 and TRBJ1-1, with a tentative D call TRBD1 (6 bases). V lost 0 bases and J lost 4, with 10 bases in between. The germline V gene has CDR1 SGHRS and CDR2 YFSETQ. The length of the CDR3 is 14 residues.

V is TRBV28 and J is TRBJ2-2, with D unclear. The V end was cut by 6 bases, the J end by 1 base, with 9 bases between. Germline V CDR1 and CDR2: MDHEN, SYDVKM. The CDR3 has 14 amino acids. CDR3 bases: TGTGCCAGCAGGCCTCCAGGGAACACCGGGGAGCTGTTTTTT. Protein sequence: CASRPPGNTGELFF.

The genes are TRBV28 and TRBJ2-7, with 9 bases fitting TRBD2. CDR1 MDHEN and CDR2 SYDVKM come from the germline V gene. Germline trimming cut 6 bases from V and 5 bases from J; bases unmatched to any gene: 14. CDR3 length: 16 amino acids. CDR3 region: CASRDFGAGGRNEQYF. The CDR3 DNA follows: TGTGCCAGCAGGGACTTTGGAGCGGGAGGAAGAAACGAGCAGTACTTC. The full variable domain, rest sourced from reference TRBV28 and TRBJ2-7, is DVKVTQSSRYLVKRTGEKVFLECVQDMDHENMFWYRQDPGLGLRLIYFSYDVKMKEKGDIPEGYSVSREKKERFSLILESASTNQTSMYLCASRDFGAGGRNEQYFGPGTRLTVT.

This clone came up a few times. The V and J genes are TRBV30 and TRBJ2-1; the D is unclear. The CDR3 runs to 11 residues. V was cut by 4 bases and J by 2 bases, with 3 bases left in between. From germline, CDR1 is GTSNPN and CDR2 SVGIG (reference sequence). CDR3 protein: CAWITYNEQFF. In DNA form, the CDR3 reads TGTGCCTGGATTACCTACAATGAGCAGTTCTTC.

This sequence joins TRBV29-1 and TRBJ1-3; the D gene is possibly TRBD1 (6 bases). The CDR3 extends over 13 amino acids. Per the germline V gene, CDR1 is SQVTM and CDR2 is ANQGSEA. The V end was cut by 7 bases, the J end by 2 bases, with 12 bases between. The CDR3 region is CSATGNPGNTIYF. Here the CDR3 DNA reads TGCAGCGCCACAGGGAATCCTGGAAACACCATATATTTT. The full variable domain, completed using reference TRBV29-1 and TRBJ1-3, is SAVISQKPSRDICQRGTSLTIQCQVDSQVTMMFWYRQQPGQSLTLIATANQGSEATYESGFVIDKFPISRPNLTFSTLTVSNMSPEDSSIYLCSATGNPGNTIYFGEGSWLTVV.

This chain uses TRBV24-1 with TRBJ2-3; 7 nucleotides agree with TRBD2. CDR3 size: 18 residues. Trimming cost V 2 bases and J 4 bases; bases outside gene matches: 14. From germline, CDR1 is KGHDR and CDR2 SFDVKD. CDR3 in DNA: TGTGCCACCAGTGATTCCGCGCCTCGGGCGGGAGCTCCAGATACGCAGTATTTT. As protein: CATSDSAPRAGAPDTQYF.

The rearrangement joins TRBV5-1 to TRBJ2-3; 7 nucleotides align to TRBD1. This CDR3 is 15 amino acids long. V was pared by 2 bases and J by 2 bases, with 5 bases of the junction left unmatched. Germline V lookup: CDR1 SGHRS, CDR2 YFSETQ. The CDR3 loop is CASSFDRAPTDTQYF. CDR3 DNA sequence: TGCGCCAGCAGCTTTGACAGGGCCCCCACAGATACGCAGTATTTT.